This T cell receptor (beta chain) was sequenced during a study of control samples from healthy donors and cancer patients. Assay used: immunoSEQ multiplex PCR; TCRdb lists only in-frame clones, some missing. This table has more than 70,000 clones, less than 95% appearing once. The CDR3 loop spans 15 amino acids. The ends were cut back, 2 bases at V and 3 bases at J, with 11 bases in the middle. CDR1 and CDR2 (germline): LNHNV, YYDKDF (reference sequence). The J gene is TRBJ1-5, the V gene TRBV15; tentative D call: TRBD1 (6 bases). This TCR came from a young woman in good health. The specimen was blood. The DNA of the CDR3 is TGTGCCACCAGCAGACGAGGACAGTACAATCAGCCCCAGCATTTT. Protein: CATSRRGQYNQPQHF.